This passage covers 17 T cell receptor beta chains from one sample sequenced in a study of shared clonotypes between healthy human individuals. TCRdb's copy holds only in-frame clones and misses some; the assay was immunoSEQ multiplex PCR. The data hold some 2.4 million clones, with 93% observed a single time. Material: naive CD4+ T cells from PBMCs. Described subset: CD45RA+ positively selected. All receptors derive from a man aged 18 to 29 in good health. Some clones in this sample may be carry-over from other donors' samples.

The chain joins TRBV4-1 to TRBJ2-7, with D tentatively TRBD2 (6 bases). This CDR3 region has 19 residues. The V gene lost 2 bases and the J gene lost 7 bases, with 30 bases spanning the gap. The germline V gene has CDR1 MGHRA and CDR2 YSYEKL. CDR3 amino acids: CASSQRTPSPSGGLREQYF. Written as DNA, the CDR3 is TGCGCCAGCAGCCAACGTACCCCCTCGCCCTCTGGGGGACTTAGAGAGCAGTACTTC.

V gene TRBV4-1 combines with J gene TRBJ2-1; tentatively, D is TRBD1 or TRBD2 (6 bases each). The CDR3 extends over 16 amino acids. Germline V gives CDR1 MGHRA, CDR2 YSYEKL. The V end lost 1 base, the J end lost 8 bases, and 18 bases lay between the germline ends. The CDR3 region has the DNA TGCGCCAGCAGCCAAGGTGGGGGGCGGGTCAGCGATGAGCAGTTCTTC. Protein: CASSQGGGRVSDEQFF.

The chain links TRBV29-1 to TRBJ2-7, with D unresolved. Per the germline V gene, CDR1 is SQVTM and CDR2 is ANQGSEA. CDR3 length: 13 residues. Trimming took off 4 bases at V and 0 bases at J, with 10 bases between the two ends. The CDR3, as DNA: TGCAGCGTTGGGTCACTCCTCTCCTACGAGCAGTACTTC. Its translation is CSVGSLLSYEQYF.

V is TRBV6-1 and J is TRBJ1-2; 9 nucleotides align to TRBD1. CDR1 and CDR2 (germline): MNHNS, SASEGT. V shed 4 bases, J shed 7 bases, and the junction held 10 bases outside the gene matches. The CDR3 consists of 15 residues. CDR3 coding DNA: TGTGCCAGCAGTGCTACCTGGACAGGGGTGTTTGGCTACACCTTC. Its translation: CASSATWTGVFGYTF.

This clone was seen a single time. This chain uses TRBV2 with TRBJ2-1; D may be TRBD2 (5 bases). CDR1 is SNHLY, CDR2 FYNNEI, per germline. V shed 8 bases and J shed 10 bases, with 9 bases lying between them. This CDR3 region has 10 residues. CDR3 in amino acids: CASGRLEQFF. Here the CDR3 DNA reads TGTGCCAGCGGAAGACTAGAGCAGTTCTTC.

This chain connects TRBV7-9 to TRBJ2-1, with TRBD2 as a possible D gene (5 bases). V lost 5 bases, J lost 3 bases, and 11 bases lay in between. CDR1 SEHNR and CDR2 FQNEAQ come from the germline V gene (reference sequence). The CDR3 runs 14 residues. CDR3 DNA: TGTGCCAGCAGCCTAAGCGGAAACTACAATGAGCAGTTCTTC. This encodes CASSLSGNYNEQFF.

The rearrangement joins TRBV4-3 to TRBJ2-1; D gene unclear. In germline, CDR1 is LGHNA, CDR2 YSLEER. CDR3 size: 14 residues. V was clipped by 2 bases and J by 11 bases, with 16 bases between them. CDR3 sequence (DNA): TGCGCCAGCAGCCAACCCCACCACGGCCATCAGCAGTTCTTC. Protein sequence: CASSQPHHGHQQFF.

This clone was recorded once. The chain joins TRBV7-8 to TRBJ2-2, with 10 bases lining up with TRBD1. The CDR3 loop spans 16 amino acids. Per the germline V gene, CDR1 is SGHVS and CDR2 is FQNEAQ. V lost 4 bases and J lost 5; bases outside the gene matches: 7. The DNA of the CDR3 is TGTGCCAGCAGCTCTGGGGACAGGGGAGTGACCGGGGAGCTGTTTTTT. This codes for CASSSGDRGVTGELFF.

As regards this clone: In the same sample, other DNA sequences code for this CDR3. The rearrangement uses TRBV19 and TRBJ2-7; 8 bases line up with TRBD1. The V gene end was trimmed by 3 bases and the J gene end by 3 bases; junction bases not matched to a gene: 1. Germline V gene lookup returns CDR1 LNHDA and CDR2 SQIVND (reference sequence). This CDR3 spans 13 amino acids. DNA of the CDR3: TGTGCCAGTAGTATCGGGACAGGCTACGAGCAGTACTTC. Its protein is CASSIGTGYEQYF.

This rearrangement joins TRBV28 to TRBJ1-6; D is unresolved. V lost 2 bases and J lost 7, with 3 bases in between. Germline CDR1 MDHEN, CDR2 SYDVKM. CDR3 length: 12 residues. The CDR3, as DNA: TGTGCCAGCAGTTTAATGAATTCACCCCTCCACTTT. Protein: CASSLMNSPLHF.

V is TRBV29-1 and J is TRBJ1-2; D unclear. The CDR3 is 11 amino acids. Germline V lookup: CDR1 SQVTM, CDR2 ANQGSEA. Trimming removed 7 bases at V and 2 bases at J, with 8 bases between. CDR3 sequence (DNA): TGCAGCGAGTCCTCAAACTATGGCTACACCTTC. The encoded protein is CSESSNYGYTF.

As DNA, the CDR3 is TGTGCCAGCAGTGCAGAGACAGGGGTGTACACTGAAGCTTTCTTT. Translated, it gives CASSAETGVYTEAFF. The chain employs TRBV28 and TRBJ1-1, with TRBD1 identical over 8 bases. Trimming at V came to 5 bases and at J to 3 bases, leaving 8 bases not matched to a gene. The germline V gene has CDR1 MDHEN and CDR2 SYDVKM. CDR3 length: 15 residues.

This clone was observed once. The V and J genes are TRBV5-6 and TRBJ2-1; D may be TRBD1 (6 bases). V lost 4 bases and J lost 12, with 14 bases in between. The germline V gene encodes CDR1 SGHDT and CDR2 YYEEEE. The CDR3 contains 12 residues. CDR3 in amino acids: CASSLPGTTQFF. For the CDR3, the DNA is TGTGCCAGCAGCCTTCCAGGGACAACGCAGTTCTTC.

This chain uses TRBV7-9 with TRBJ1-5; tentative D call: TRBD1 (5 bases). The CDR3 spans 17 residues. Germline V gene lookup returns CDR1 SEHNR and CDR2 FQNEAQ (reference sequence). V shed 5 bases and J shed 2 bases, with 19 bases lying between them. Written as DNA, the CDR3 is TGTGCCAGCAGCGGGGAGAGTGGGCAGGGAGGCAATCAGCCCCAGCATTTT. Amino acid sequence: CASSGESGQGGNQPQHF.

The V gene is TRBV7-2, the J gene TRBJ2-5; 7 bases align to TRBD1. The CDR3 contains 14 residues. V shed 4 bases and J 1 base; nucleotides not matched to a gene: 3. Germline CDR1 is SGHTA and CDR2 is FQGNSA. The CDR3 loop is CASSSQGIQETQYF. CDR3 nucleotides: TGTGCCAGCAGCTCACAGGGGATCCAAGAGACCCAGTACTTC.

The chain combines TRBV12-1 with TRBJ2-3; no DNA check was done on the table's D call, TRBD1. TRBV12-1 is classified as a pseudogene. The CDR3 totals 15 residues. The CDR3 is CASSRRQESTDTQYF. The CDR3 DNA is TGTGCCAGCAGCCGACGACAGGAAAGCACAGATACGCAGTATTTT.

The V and J genes are TRBV28 and TRBJ1-2, with D possibly TRBD1 on 5 matching bases. There are 13 residues in the CDR3. The germline V gene encodes CDR1 MDHEN and CDR2 SYDVKM. With 8 bases removed from V and 4 bases from J, the gap between germline ends came to 14 bases. CDR3 sequence reads: CASSKGTLYGYTF. The CDR3 region has the DNA TGTGCCAGCTCGAAAGGGACTCTCTATGGCTACACCTTC.